A selection of T cell receptor beta chains follows, all from one sample in a study of sequential checkpoint blockade in melanoma. Using immunoSEQ multiplex PCR, the repertoire was profiled, and TCRdb retains in-frame clones only, with some absent. The sample carries about 11,000 clones, roughly four fifths recorded once. Sequenced here: CD8+ T cells sorted from blood (inferred from file names), sampled from a patient given nivolumab and ipilimumab in sequence. The receptor source for this set is a human donor with melanoma. Both conserved end residues are part of each CDR3. Each record gives: clone size, D gene, J gene, V gene, CDR3 DNA, CDR3 protein. D genes are given only for firm matches. Size is omitted from some rows. Given values are once, few, many or a class for expanded clones.

clone_size: -; d_call: -; j_call: TRBJ1-2; v_call: TRBV4-2; cdr3_nt: TGTGCCAGCAGCGTATGGGAGGGGGTTTTTGGCTACACCTTC; cdr3_aa: CASSVWEGVFGYTF
clone_size: -; d_call: TRBD2; j_call: TRBJ2-1; v_call: TRBV6-5; cdr3_nt: TGTGCCAGCAGTATACTAGCGGGGGTCAACAATGAGCAGTTCTTC; cdr3_aa: CASSILAGVNNEQFF
clone_size: -; d_call: TRBD1; j_call: TRBJ2-7; v_call: TRBV30; cdr3_nt: TGTGCCTGGAGTGGGACAGGACGGTACTACGAGCAGTACTTC; cdr3_aa: CAWSGTGRYYEQYF
clone_size: -; d_call: -; j_call: TRBJ2-2; v_call: TRBV9; cdr3_nt: TGTGCCAGCAGCGTAGGTAACGGGGAGCTGTTTTTT; cdr3_aa: CASSVGNGELFF
clone_size: -; d_call: TRBD1; j_call: TRBJ1-2; v_call: TRBV7-9; cdr3_nt: TGTGCCAGCAGCTGGGGGGCCCAAGACAGGGGTGGCTACACCTTC; cdr3_aa: CASSWGAQDRGGYTF
clone_size: -; d_call: -; j_call: TRBJ2-4; v_call: TRBV6-1; cdr3_nt: TGTGCCAGCAGTGAGGCCAGGGCTGGCATTCAGTACTTC; cdr3_aa: CASSEARAGIQYF
clone_size: -; d_call: -; j_call: TRBJ2-1; v_call: TRBV6-5; cdr3_nt: TGTGCCAGCAGTTACTCTGAGTCGAGGAATGAGCAGTTCTTC; cdr3_aa: CASSYSESRNEQFF
clone_size: -; d_call: TRBD1; j_call: TRBJ1-1; v_call: TRBV11-2; cdr3_nt: TGTGCCAGCAGCCCCCGACAGGGGGTGTTTAGCACTGAAGCTTTCTTT; cdr3_aa: CASSPRQGVFSTEAFF
clone_size: -; d_call: TRBD2; j_call: TRBJ2-7; v_call: TRBV27; cdr3_nt: TGTGCCAGCAGTTCCCAGTCGGCGGTGGCGGGAGGGCCCTACGAGCAGTACTTC; cdr3_aa: CASSSQSAVAGGPYEQYF
clone_size: -; d_call: TRBD1; j_call: TRBJ1-1; v_call: TRBV6-5; cdr3_nt: TGTGCCAGCAGCGGGACAGGGTATTCTGAAGCTTTCTTT; cdr3_aa: CASSGTGYSEAFF
clone_size: -; d_call: -; j_call: TRBJ2-4; v_call: TRBV11-2; cdr3_nt: TGTGCCAGCAGCTTAGGCGGACTAGCCAAAAACATTCAGTACTTC; cdr3_aa: CASSLGGLAKNIQYF
clone_size: few; d_call: -; j_call: TRBJ2-1; v_call: TRBV30; cdr3_nt: TGTGCCTGGAGTGTAGACGGGAGTTACAATGAGCAGTTCTTC; cdr3_aa: CAWSVDGSYNEQFF
clone_size: few; d_call: -; j_call: TRBJ1-1; v_call: TRBV6-5; cdr3_nt: TGTGCCAGCAGTCAACCAACGGGGGGGAACACTGAAGCTTTCTTT; cdr3_aa: CASSQPTGGNTEAFF
clone_size: -; d_call: TRBD2; j_call: TRBJ2-2; v_call: TRBV7-6; cdr3_nt: TGTGCCAGCAGCTCGGGACTAGCGGGGATGAACACCGGGGAGCTGTTTTTT; cdr3_aa: CASSSGLAGMNTGELFF
clone_size: once; d_call: -; j_call: TRBJ2-7; v_call: TRBV7-9; cdr3_nt: TGTGCCAGCAGCTTCCCGGGAAGCGAGCAGTACTTC; cdr3_aa: CASSFPGSEQYF
clone_size: -; d_call: -; j_call: TRBJ1-2; v_call: TRBV7-9; cdr3_nt: TGTGCCAGCAGCTTAGCGGGTAGCGGCTACACCTTC; cdr3_aa: CASSLAGSGYTF
clone_size: once; d_call: TRBD2; j_call: TRBJ2-5; v_call: TRBV30; cdr3_nt: TGTGCCTCAGCGGGAGGGGACCAAGAGACCCAGTACTTC; cdr3_aa: CASAGGDQETQYF
clone_size: once; d_call: TRBD2; j_call: TRBJ2-7; v_call: TRBV10-3; cdr3_nt: TGTGCCCCCCTAACTAGCGGGAGGTCCCGCTCCCACGAGCAGTACTTC; cdr3_aa: CAPLTSGRSRSHEQYF
clone_size: few; d_call: TRBD2; j_call: TRBJ2-3; v_call: TRBV4-1; cdr3_nt: TGCGCCAGCAGCCCCCTAGCGGAGACTAGCACAGATACGCAGTATTTT; cdr3_aa: CASSPLAETSTDTQYF
clone_size: -; d_call: TRBD1; j_call: TRBJ2-7; v_call: TRBV13; cdr3_nt: TGTGCCAGCAGCAGCGGGACAGGGGGGAACGAGCAGTACTTC; cdr3_aa: CASSSGTGGNEQYF
clone_size: -; d_call: TRBD1; j_call: TRBJ2-7; v_call: TRBV5-6; cdr3_nt: TGTGCCAGCAGCCCGACGCCCGGGACAGGGACAAATTTCCCCTACGAGCAGTACTTC; cdr3_aa: CASSPTPGTGTNFPYEQYF
clone_size: -; d_call: -; j_call: TRBJ2-7; v_call: TRBV2; cdr3_nt: TGTGCCAGCAGTGAATGGCAGGCCTACGAGCAGTACTTC; cdr3_aa: CASSEWQAYEQYF
clone_size: -; d_call: TRBD1; j_call: TRBJ1-3; v_call: TRBV15; cdr3_nt: TGTGCCACCAGCAGAGAGGGACAGGGGGTAAACACCATATATTTT; cdr3_aa: CATSREGQGVNTIYF
clone_size: -; d_call: TRBD2; j_call: TRBJ2-3; v_call: TRBV6-4; cdr3_nt: TGTGCCAGCAGTTCCAGAGCGGGAACAGATACGCAGTATTTT; cdr3_aa: CASSSRAGTDTQYF
clone_size: -; d_call: -; j_call: TRBJ2-3; v_call: TRBV4-1; cdr3_nt: TGCGCCAGCAGCCAAATCGCGGGGTTGACAGATACGCAGTATTTT; cdr3_aa: CASSQIAGLTDTQYF
clone_size: -; d_call: TRBD1; j_call: TRBJ2-7; v_call: TRBV7-9; cdr3_nt: TGTGCCAGCAGCCCAGGACAGGGTATCTACTACGAGCAGTACTTC; cdr3_aa: CASSPGQGIYYEQYF
clone_size: -; d_call: -; j_call: TRBJ1-4; v_call: TRBV10-3; cdr3_nt: TGTGCCATCAGTGAAGGGGCAGGGGATGTGAAACTGTTTTTT; cdr3_aa: CAISEGAGDVKLFF
clone_size: -; d_call: -; j_call: TRBJ2-7; v_call: TRBV5-1; cdr3_nt: TGCGCCAGCAGCCTACAGGGCGAGCAGTACTTC; cdr3_aa: CASSLQGEQYF
clone_size: few; d_call: -; j_call: TRBJ2-4; v_call: TRBV19; cdr3_nt: TGTGCCAGTATTGGGGGGGCAGCGGACATTCAGTACTTC; cdr3_aa: CASIGGAADIQYF
clone_size: -; d_call: -; j_call: TRBJ1-5; v_call: TRBV7-9; cdr3_nt: TGTGCCAGCAGCTTAGGAGGGTCCGATCAGCCCCAGCATTTT; cdr3_aa: CASSLGGSDQPQHF
clone_size: -; d_call: TRBD2; j_call: TRBJ2-3; v_call: TRBV5-1; cdr3_nt: TGCGCCAGCAGCTTGGCGCTAGCGGGGGCCAGCACAGATACGCAGTATTTT; cdr3_aa: CASSLALAGASTDTQYF
clone_size: -; d_call: -; j_call: TRBJ1-2; v_call: TRBV19; cdr3_nt: TGTGCCAGTAGTATGTCGTCAGCTAACTATGGCTACACCTTC; cdr3_aa: CASSMSSANYGYTF
clone_size: -; d_call: -; j_call: TRBJ2-7; v_call: TRBV5-5; cdr3_nt: TGTGCCAGCAGCTTATTCCCCCAAGACAGGAGCTCCTACGAGCAGTACTTC; cdr3_aa: CASSLFPQDRSSYEQYF
clone_size: -; d_call: -; j_call: TRBJ1-1; v_call: TRBV7-9; cdr3_nt: TGTGCCAGCAGCCCTTTTGGGCCTCAAGCTTTCTTT; cdr3_aa: CASSPFGPQAFF
clone_size: once; d_call: TRBD1; j_call: TRBJ2-7; v_call: TRBV7-9; cdr3_nt: TGTGCCAGCAGCCCTACAGGGGGTAACTTTCTCGAGCAGTACTTC; cdr3_aa: CASSPTGGNFLEQYF
clone_size: -; d_call: TRBD2; j_call: TRBJ2-1; v_call: TRBV7-9; cdr3_nt: TGTGCCAGCAGCTCTATTCAGCGGGATTACAATGAGCAGTTCTTC; cdr3_aa: CASSSIQRDYNEQFF
clone_size: -; d_call: -; j_call: TRBJ2-1; v_call: TRBV5-8; cdr3_nt: TGTGCCAGCAGCCACGGACAGAACTCCTACAATGAGCAGTTCTTC; cdr3_aa: CASSHGQNSYNEQFF
clone_size: -; d_call: TRBD1; j_call: TRBJ1-6; v_call: TRBV4-2; cdr3_nt: TGTGCCAGCAGCGAAGGGGACAGAAATTCACCCCTCCACTTT; cdr3_aa: CASSEGDRNSPLHF
clone_size: -; d_call: TRBD1; j_call: TRBJ2-7; v_call: TRBV6-5; cdr3_nt: TGTGCCAGCAGGACCGGGACAGGGTCCTACGAGCAGTACTTC; cdr3_aa: CASRTGTGSYEQYF
clone_size: -; d_call: -; j_call: TRBJ1-2; v_call: TRBV28; cdr3_nt: TGTGCCAGCACCGGCGGGTTTCTCTATGGCTACACCTTC; cdr3_aa: CASTGGFLYGYTF